This TCR beta chain was recorded in a study of cytomegalovirus exposure and HLA in healthy donors (dated by TCRdb to about 2017). At the level of the whole study: A later analysis indicated that the roughly 120 validation repertoires were generated on the platform also employed for the roughly 720 repertoires of the first cohort. The aim of the study was to test whether cataloging public T cell receptors could identify signatures of past pathogen exposure. Along with the roughly 670-subject first cohort, a separate validation cohort of over a hundred different subjects was used. High-throughput TCR immunosequencing, statistical association of individual TCRs with disease status, and machine learning were combined to predict cytomegalovirus infection status. Overall study outcomes, separate from this receptor: The study gave a list of around 170 TCR beta chains associated with cytomegalovirus. The classifier was reported to diagnose cytomegalovirus status with high specificity and sensitivity in both the original cohort and the validation cohort. The authors suggested that the approach could potentially be generalized to other disease states and immunological phenotypes. A few of the identified cytomegalovirus-associated TCR beta chains were confirmed in vitro to be specific for cytomegalovirus antigens. A later analysis had no HLA typing for the validation cohort, so co-occurrence there was scored across all 110 or so repertoires. Most TCR sequences were observed very rarely across donors, whereas some public TCRs were present in many individuals. Subsequent analysis determined that TCRs grouped into clusters in the first cohort also showed a tendency toward co-occurrence across the roughly 120 validation repertoires, and about 94% of cluster scores exceeded 0.

Separate from the approximately 690-subject first cohort, the validation cohort of some 130 subjects was the group to which the donors belonged. Libraries were built with the immunoSEQ multiplex PCR assay. The study's processing was this. To diagnose cytomegalovirus status from the catalog of TCR beta chain sequences, a statistical classification framework was built. TCRdb mirrors the immuneACCESS table, restricted to in-frame sequences. Some clones are absent from its copies; in checked studies, under half trace to an unresolved V gene, and the reason for the others is unknown. The V and J calls and clone size were taken over from that table, and D and trimming were inferred from the DNA. For this sample there are fewer than 200,000 clones; about 89% appear just once. Approximately 2.4% of the sample is taken by the ten largest. On this clone itself: Its antigen remains unidentified. The sample holds no much larger clone one base away, and base qualities are not on file.

The CDR3, cysteine through phenylalanine, is 17 amino acids long. Only the CDR3 region is kept as DNA, spanning 51 bases read in frame from base 1. Trimming accounts for 5 bases at V and 5 bases at J, while the number of junction bases matched to no gene is 14. The germline V gene supplies CDR1 SGHVS and CDR2 FQNEAQ. The sequence derives from a man aged 18-30 years in good health and CMV-seropositive. Sequencing was performed on PBMCs. The chain couples TRBV7-8 to TRBJ2-5; TRBD1 agrees with 10 junctional bases. In nucleotide form, the sequence is TGTGCCAGCAGCAAGACCCCCGGGACAGGGGATGCGGAGACCCAGTACTTC. This gives the protein CASSKTPGTGDAETQYF.